This TCR beta chain was profiled in a study of PD-L1 blockade in urothelial cancer. The wider study: Between 0 and 3 prior chemotherapy regimens had been given to patients. T cells numbered a median of around 140,000 in the blood samples.

Assay used: immunoSEQ multiplex PCR; TCRdb lists only in-frame clones, some missing. The sample consists of approximately 79,000 clones, 87% of them appearing once. Germline V gives CDR1 SGHRS, CDR2 YFSETQ. The V and J ends lost 5 bases and 5 bases respectively, with 25 bases between them. The length of the CDR3 is 17 residues. Locally advanced or metastatic urothelial carcinoma was diagnosed in the patients. The source material was PBMCs, sampled around atezolizumab (anti-PD-L1) treatment. The sequence was obtained from a woman aged 70 to 79 with urothelial cancer. V is TRBV5-1 and J is TRBJ2-5; weak D call: TRBD2 (7 bases). The CDR3 DNA reads as TGCGCCAGCAGGCAGGGGAGGGGGGGCGTTGTGATCGAGACCCAGTACTTC. Translation: CASRQGRGGVVIETQYF.